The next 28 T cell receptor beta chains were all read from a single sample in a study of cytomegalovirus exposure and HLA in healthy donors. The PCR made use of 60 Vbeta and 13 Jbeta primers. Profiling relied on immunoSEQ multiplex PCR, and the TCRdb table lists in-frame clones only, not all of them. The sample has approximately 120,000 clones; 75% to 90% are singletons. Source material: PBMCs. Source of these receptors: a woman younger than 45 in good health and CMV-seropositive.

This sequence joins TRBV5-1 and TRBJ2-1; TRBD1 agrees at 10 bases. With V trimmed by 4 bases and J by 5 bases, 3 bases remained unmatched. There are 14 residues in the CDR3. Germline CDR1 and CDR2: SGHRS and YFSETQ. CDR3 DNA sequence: TGCGCCAGCAGCGTCGGGACAGGGGACAATGAGCAGTTCTTC. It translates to CASSVGTGDNEQFF.

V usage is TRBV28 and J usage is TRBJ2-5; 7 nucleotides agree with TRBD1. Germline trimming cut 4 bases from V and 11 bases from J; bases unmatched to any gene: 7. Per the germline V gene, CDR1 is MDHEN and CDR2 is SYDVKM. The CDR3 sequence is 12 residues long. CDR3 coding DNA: TGTGCCAGCAGTTCACCCCAGGGGGAGCAGTACTTC. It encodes CASSSPQGEQYF.

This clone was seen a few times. The CDR3 spells CASSLSPSSSDRAKVSFF. CDR3 DNA sequence: TGTGCCAGCAGTTTATCGCCCAGCAGCTCTGACAGGGCAAAGGTGAGCTTCTTT. This chain uses TRBV27 with TRBJ1-1; 7 bases are shared with TRBD1. The germline V gene encodes CDR1 MNHEY and CDR2 SMNVEV (reference sequence). The CDR3 extends over 18 amino acids. The V segment lost 0 bases and the J segment 14 bases; nucleotides outside the gene matches: 24.

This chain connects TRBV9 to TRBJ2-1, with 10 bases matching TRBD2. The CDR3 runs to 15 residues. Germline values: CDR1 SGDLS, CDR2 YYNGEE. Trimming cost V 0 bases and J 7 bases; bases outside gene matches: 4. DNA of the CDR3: TGTGCCAGCAGCGTAGTGCTAGCGGGGGAGAATGAGCAGTTCTTC. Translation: CASSVVLAGENEQFF. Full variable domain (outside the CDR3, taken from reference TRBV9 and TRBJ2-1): DSGVTQTPKHLITATGQRVTLRCSPRSGDLSVYWYQQSLDQGLQFLIQYYNGEERAKGNILERFSAQQFPDLHSELNLSSLELGDSALYFCASSVVLAGENEQFFGPGTRLTVL.

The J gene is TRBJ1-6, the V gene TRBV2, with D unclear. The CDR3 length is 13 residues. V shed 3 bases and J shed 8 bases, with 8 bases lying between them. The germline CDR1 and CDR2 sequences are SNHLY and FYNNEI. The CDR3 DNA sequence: TGTGCCAGCAGTGATTACGGGGATTCACCCCTCCACTTT. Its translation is CASSDYGDSPLHF.

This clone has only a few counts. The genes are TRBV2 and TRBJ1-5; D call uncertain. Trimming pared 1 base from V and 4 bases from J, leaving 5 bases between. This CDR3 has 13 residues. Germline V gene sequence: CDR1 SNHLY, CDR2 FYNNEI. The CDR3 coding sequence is TGTGCCAGCAGTGAAGATGAGAATCAGCCCCAGCATTTT. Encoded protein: CASSEDENQPQHF.

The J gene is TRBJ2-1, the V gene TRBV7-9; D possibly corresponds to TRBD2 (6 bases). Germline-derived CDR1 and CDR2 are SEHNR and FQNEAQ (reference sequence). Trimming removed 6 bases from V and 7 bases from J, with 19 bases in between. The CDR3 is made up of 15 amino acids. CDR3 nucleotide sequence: TGTGCCAGCAGACTTAGCGGACCTATGGGGAATGAGCAGTTCTTC. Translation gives CASRLSGPMGNEQFF.

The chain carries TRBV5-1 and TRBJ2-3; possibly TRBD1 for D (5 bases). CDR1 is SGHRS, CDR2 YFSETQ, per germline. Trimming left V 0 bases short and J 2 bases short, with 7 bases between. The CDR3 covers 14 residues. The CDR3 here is CASSLDRPTDTQYF. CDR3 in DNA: TGCGCCAGCAGCTTGGACAGGCCCACAGATACGCAGTATTTT.

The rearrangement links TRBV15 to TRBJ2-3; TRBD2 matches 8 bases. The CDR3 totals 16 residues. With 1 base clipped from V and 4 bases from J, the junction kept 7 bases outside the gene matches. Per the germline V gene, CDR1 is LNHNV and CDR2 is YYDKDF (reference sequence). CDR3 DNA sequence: TGTGCCACCAGCAGAGGGGGGCGGGGGGTGGCAGATACGCAGTATTTT. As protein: CATSRGGRGVADTQYF.

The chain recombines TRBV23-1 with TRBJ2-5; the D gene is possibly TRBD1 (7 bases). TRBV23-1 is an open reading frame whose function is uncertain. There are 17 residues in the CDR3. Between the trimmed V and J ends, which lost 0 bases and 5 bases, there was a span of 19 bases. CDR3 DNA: TGCGCCAGCAGTCAATCCGGAGTAGCAGGGGGGAGGGAGACCCAGTACTTC. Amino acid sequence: CASSQSGVAGGRETQYF.

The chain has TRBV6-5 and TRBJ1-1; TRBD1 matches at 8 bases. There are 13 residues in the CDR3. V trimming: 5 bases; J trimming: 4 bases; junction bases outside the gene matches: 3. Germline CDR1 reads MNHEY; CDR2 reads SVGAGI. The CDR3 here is CASSSRGPTEAFF. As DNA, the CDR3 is TGTGCCAGCAGTAGCAGGGGGCCCACTGAAGCTTTCTTT.

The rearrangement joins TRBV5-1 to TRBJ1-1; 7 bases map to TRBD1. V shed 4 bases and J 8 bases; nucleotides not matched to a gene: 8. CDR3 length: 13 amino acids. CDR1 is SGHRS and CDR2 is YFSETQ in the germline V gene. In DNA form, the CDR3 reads TGCGCCAGCAGCCCCCAACCGGGACAGGAAGCTTTCTTT. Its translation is CASSPQPGQEAFF.

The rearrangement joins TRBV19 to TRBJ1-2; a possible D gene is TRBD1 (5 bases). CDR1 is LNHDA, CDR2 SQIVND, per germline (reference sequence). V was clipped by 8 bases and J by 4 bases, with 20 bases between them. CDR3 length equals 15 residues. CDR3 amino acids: CASGRGGTSTYGYTF. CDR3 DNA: TGTGCCAGTGGGAGGGGAGGGACTTCAACCTATGGCTACACCTTC.

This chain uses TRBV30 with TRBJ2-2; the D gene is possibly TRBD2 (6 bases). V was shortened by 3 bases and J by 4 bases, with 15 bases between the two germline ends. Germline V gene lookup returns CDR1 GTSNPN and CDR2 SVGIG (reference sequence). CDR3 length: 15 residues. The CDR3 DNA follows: TGTGCCTGGAGAGGGGCGGGGCTATTCACCGGGGAGCTGTTTTTT. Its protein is CAWRGAGLFTGELFF.

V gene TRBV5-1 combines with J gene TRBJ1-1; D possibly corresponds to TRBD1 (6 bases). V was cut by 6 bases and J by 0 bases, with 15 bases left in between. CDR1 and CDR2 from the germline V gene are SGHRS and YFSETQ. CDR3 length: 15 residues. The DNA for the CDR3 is TGCGCCAGCACCTCTTTGGGACAATTGAACACTGAAGCTTTCTTT. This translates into CASTSLGQLNTEAFF.

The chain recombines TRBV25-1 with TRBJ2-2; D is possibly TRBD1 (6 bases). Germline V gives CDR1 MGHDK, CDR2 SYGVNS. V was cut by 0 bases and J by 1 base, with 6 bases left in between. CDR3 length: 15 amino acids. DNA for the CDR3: TGTGCCAGCAGTGAATACAGGGGGAACACCGGGGAGCTGTTTTTT. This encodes CASSEYRGNTGELFF.

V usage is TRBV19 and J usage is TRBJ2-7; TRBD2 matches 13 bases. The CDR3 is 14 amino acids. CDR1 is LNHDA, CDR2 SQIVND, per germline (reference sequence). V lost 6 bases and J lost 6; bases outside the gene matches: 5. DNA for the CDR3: TGTGCCAGTAGCCCACTAGCGGGAGGGCGCGAGCAGTACTTC. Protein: CASSPLAGGREQYF.

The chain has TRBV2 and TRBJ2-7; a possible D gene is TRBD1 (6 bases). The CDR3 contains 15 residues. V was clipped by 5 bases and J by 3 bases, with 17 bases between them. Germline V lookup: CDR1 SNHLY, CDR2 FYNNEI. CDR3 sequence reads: CASSSGQISSYEQYF. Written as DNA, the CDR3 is TGTGCCAGCAGTTCCGGACAGATTTCAAGCTACGAGCAGTACTTC.

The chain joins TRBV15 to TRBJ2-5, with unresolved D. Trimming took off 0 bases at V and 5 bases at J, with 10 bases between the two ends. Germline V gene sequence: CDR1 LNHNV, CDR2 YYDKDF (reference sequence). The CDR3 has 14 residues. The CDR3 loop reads CATSRDLSRETQYF. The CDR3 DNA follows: TGTGCCACCAGCAGAGATTTGAGCAGGGAGACCCAGTACTTC.

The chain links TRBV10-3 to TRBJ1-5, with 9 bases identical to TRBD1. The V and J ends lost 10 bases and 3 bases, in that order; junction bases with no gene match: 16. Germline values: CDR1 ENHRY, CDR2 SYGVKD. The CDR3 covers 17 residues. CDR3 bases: TGTGCCAACGAACCCTTTGCCGGGACAGGGAACAATCAGCCCCAGCATTTT. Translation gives CANEPFAGTGNNQPQHF.

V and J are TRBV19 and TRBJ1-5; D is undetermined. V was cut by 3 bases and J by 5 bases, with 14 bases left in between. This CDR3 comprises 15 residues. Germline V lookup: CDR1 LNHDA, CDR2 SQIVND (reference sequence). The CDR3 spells CASSIVLNPYQPQHF. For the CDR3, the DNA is TGTGCCAGTAGTATTGTACTGAACCCCTATCAGCCCCAGCATTTT.

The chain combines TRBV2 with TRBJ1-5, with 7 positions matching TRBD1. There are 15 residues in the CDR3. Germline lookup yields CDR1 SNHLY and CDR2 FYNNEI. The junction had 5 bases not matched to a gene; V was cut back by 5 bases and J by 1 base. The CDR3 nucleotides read TGTGCCAGCAGTTTGGACAGGATAAGCAATCAGCCCCAGCATTTT. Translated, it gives CASSLDRISNQPQHF.

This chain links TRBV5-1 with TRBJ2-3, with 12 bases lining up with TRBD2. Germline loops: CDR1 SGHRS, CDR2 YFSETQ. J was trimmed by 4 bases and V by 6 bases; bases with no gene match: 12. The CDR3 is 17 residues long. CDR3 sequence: CASKTSGGRPGADTQYF. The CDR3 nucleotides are TGCGCCAGCAAGACTAGCGGGGGCCGACCGGGGGCAGATACGCAGTATTTT.

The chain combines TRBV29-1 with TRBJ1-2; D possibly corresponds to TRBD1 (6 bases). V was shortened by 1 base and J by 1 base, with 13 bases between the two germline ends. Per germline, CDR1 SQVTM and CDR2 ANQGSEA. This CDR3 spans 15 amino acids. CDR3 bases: TGCAGCGTTGAAGGTTTGGACAGTTTTAACTATGGCTACACCTTC. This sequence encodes CSVEGLDSFNYGYTF.

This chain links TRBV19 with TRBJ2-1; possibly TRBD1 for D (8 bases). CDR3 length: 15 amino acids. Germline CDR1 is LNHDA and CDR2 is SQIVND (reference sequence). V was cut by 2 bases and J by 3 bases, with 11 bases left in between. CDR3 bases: TGTGCCAGTAGTATAACAGGGGGGGTCTACAATGAGCAGTTCTTC. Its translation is CASSITGGVYNEQFF. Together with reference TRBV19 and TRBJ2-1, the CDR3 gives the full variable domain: DGGITQSPKYLFRKEGQNVTLSCEQNLNHDAMYWYRQDPGQGLRLIYYSQIVNDFQKGDIAEGYSVSREKKESFPLTVTSAQKNPTAFYLCASSITGGVYNEQFFGPGTRLTVL.

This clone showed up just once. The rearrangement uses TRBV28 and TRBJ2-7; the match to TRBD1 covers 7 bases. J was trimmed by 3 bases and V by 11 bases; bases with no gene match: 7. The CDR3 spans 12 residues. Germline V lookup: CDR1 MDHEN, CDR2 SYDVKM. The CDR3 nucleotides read TGTGCCGGCCGCGACAGGGTCTACGAGCAGTACTTC. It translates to CAGRDRVYEQYF.

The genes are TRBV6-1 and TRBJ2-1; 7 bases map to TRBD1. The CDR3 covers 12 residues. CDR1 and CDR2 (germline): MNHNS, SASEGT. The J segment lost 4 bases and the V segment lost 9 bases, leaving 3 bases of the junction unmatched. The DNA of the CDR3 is TGTGCCAGTACGACAGGGTACAATGAGCAGTTCTTC. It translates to CASTTGYNEQFF.

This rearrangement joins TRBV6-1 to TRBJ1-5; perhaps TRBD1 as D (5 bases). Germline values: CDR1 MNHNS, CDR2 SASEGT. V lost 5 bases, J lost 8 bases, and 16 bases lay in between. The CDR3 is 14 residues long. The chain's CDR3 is CASSSTTVSEPQHF. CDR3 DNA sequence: TGTGCCAGCAGTTCGACGACAGTTTCGGAGCCCCAGCATTTT.